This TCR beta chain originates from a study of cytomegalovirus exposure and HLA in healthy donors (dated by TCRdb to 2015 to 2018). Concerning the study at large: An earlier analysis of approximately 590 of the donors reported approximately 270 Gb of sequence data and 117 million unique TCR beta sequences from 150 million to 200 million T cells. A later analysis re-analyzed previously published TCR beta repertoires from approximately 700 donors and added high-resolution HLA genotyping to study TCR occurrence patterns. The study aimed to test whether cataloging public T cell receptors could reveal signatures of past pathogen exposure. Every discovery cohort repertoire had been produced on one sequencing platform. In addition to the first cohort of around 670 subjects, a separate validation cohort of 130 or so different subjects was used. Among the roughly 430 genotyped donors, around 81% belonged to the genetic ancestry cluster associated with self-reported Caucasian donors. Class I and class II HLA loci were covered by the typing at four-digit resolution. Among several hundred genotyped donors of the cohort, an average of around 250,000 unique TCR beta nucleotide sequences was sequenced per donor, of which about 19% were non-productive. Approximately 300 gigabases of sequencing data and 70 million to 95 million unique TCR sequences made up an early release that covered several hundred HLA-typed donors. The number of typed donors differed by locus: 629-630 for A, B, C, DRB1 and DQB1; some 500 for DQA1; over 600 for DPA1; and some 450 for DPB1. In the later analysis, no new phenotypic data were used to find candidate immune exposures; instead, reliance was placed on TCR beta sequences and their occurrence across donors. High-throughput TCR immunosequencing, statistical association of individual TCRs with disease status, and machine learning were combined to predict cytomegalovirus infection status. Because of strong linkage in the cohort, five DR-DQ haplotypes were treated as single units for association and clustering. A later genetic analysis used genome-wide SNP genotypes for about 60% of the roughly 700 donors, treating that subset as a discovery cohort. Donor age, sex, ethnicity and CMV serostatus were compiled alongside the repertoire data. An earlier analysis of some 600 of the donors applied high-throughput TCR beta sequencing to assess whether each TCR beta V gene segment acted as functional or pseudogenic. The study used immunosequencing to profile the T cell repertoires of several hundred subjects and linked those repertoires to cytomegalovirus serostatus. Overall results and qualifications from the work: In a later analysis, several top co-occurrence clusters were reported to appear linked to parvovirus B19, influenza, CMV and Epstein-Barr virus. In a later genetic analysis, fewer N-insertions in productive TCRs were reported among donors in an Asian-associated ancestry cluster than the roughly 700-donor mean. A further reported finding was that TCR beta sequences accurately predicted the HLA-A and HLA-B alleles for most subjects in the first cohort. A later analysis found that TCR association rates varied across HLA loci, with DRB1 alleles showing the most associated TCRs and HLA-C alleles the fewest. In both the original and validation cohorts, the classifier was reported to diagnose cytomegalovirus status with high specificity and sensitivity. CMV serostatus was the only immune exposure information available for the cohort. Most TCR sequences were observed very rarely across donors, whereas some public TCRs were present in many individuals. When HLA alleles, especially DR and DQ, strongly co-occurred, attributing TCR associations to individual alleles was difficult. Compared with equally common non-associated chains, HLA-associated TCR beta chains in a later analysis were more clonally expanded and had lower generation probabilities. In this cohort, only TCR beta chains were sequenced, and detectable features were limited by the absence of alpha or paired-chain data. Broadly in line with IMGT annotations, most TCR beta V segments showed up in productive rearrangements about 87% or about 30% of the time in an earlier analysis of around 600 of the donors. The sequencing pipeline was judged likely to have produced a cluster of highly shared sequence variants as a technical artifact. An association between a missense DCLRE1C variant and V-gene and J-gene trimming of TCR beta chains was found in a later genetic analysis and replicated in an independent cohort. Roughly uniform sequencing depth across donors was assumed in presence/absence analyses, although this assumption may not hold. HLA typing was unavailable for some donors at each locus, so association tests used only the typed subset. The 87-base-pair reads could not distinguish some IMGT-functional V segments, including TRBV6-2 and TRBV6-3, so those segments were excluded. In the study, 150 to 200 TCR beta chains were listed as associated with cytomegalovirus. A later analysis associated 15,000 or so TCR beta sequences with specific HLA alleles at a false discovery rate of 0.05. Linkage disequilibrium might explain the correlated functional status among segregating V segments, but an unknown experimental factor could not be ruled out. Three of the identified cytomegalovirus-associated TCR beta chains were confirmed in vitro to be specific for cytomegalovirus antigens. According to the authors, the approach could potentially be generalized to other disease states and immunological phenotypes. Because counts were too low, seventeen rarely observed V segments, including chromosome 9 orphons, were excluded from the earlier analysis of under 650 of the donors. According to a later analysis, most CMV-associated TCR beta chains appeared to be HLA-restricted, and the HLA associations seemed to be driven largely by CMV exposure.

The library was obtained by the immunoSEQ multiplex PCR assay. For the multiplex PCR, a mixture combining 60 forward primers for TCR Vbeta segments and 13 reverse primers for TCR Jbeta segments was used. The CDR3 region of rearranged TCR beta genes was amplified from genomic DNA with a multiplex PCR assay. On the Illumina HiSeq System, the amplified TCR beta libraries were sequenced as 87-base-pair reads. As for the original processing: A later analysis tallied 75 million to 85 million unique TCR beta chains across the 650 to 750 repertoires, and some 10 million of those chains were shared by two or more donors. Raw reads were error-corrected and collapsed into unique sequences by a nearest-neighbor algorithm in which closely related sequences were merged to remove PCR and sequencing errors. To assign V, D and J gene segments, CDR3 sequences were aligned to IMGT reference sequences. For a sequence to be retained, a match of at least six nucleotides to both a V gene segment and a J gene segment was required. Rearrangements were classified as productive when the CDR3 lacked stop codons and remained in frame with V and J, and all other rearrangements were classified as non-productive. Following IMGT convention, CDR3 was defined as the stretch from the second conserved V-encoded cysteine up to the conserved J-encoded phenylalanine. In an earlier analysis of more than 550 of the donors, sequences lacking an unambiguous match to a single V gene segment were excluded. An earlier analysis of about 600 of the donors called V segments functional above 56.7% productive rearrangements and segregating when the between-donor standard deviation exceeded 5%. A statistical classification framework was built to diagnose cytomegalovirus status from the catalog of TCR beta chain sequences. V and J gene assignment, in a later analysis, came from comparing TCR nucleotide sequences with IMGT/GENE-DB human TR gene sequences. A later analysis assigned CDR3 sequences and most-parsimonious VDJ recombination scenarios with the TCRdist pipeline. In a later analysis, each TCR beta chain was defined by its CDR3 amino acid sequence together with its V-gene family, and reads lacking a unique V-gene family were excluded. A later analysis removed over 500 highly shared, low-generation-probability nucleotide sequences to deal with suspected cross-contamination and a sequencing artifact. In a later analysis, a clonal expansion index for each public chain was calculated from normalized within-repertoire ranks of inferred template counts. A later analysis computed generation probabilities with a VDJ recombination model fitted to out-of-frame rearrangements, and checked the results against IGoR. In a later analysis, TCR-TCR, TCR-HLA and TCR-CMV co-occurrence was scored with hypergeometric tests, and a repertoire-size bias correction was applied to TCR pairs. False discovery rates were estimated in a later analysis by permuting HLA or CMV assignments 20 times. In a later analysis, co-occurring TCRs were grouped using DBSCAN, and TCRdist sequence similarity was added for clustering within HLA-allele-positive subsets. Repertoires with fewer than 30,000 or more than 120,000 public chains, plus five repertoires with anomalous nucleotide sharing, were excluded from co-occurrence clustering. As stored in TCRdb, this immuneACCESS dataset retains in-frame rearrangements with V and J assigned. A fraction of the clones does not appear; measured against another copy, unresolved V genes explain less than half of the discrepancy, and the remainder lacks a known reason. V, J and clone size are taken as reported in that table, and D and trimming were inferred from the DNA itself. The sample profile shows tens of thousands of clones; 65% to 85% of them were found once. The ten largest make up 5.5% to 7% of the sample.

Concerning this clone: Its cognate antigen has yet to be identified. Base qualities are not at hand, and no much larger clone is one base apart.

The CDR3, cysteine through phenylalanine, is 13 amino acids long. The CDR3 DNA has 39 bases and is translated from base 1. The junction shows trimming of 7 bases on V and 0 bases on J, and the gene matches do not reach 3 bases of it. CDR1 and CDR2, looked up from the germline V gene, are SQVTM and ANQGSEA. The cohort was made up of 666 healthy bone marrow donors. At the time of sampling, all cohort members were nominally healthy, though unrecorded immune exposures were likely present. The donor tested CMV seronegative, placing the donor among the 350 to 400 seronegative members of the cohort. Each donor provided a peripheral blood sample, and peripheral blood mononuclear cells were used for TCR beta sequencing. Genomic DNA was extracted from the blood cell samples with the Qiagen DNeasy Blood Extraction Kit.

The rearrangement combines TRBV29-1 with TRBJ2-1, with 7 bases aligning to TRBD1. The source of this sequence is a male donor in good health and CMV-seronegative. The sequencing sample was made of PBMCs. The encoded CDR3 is CSADRDSYNEQFF. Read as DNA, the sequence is TGCAGCGCTGACAGGGACTCCTACAATGAGCAGTTCTTC.